One and the same sample provided the 9 T cell receptor beta chains below, sequenced in a study of vaccination and CD4 T cells after COVID-19. The study sequenced cultured CD4+ T cell DNA using the Oncomine TCR Beta short-read assay. TCRdb reprocessed the PCR reads via MiXCR and lists one record per CDR3 protein. The sample carries about 17,000 distinct CDR3 sequences, 45% recorded once. Treatment meaning: approximately 9-day PBMC culture with coronavirus spike peptide pools or control peptides (ViraFEST assay). These receptors' targets are unknown. The input for sequencing was CD4+ T cells from blood, cultured in vitro, taken before SARS-CoV-2 vaccination. These receptors were obtained from a human donor who received a COVID-19 vaccine.

This clonotype was detected only once. At one end, the junction sequence differs from germline, possibly due to a read error. The V and J genes are TRBV15 and TRBJ1-1, with no clear D. Per germline, CDR1 LNHNV and CDR2 YYDKDF (reference sequence). The CDR3 runs to 13 residues. The DNA for the CDR3 is TGTGCCACCAGCGGAGACCTGAACACTGAAGCTTTCTTT. This sequence encodes CATSGDLNTEAFF.

J is TRBJ1-2 and V is TRBV10-3; the D gene is possibly TRBD1 (5 bases). CDR3 length: 13 amino acids. From germline, CDR1 is ENHRY and CDR2 SYGVKD. Written as DNA, the CDR3 is TGTGCTACGAGGGGCCAGACCGGCTATGGCTACACCTTC. Its protein is CATRGQTGYGYTF.

This chain links TRBV5-6 with TRBJ2-5, with D perhaps matching TRBD2 (5 bases). The CDR3 loop spans 15 amino acids. V was shortened by 1 base and J by 4 bases, with 14 bases between the two germline ends. The germline V gene encodes CDR1 SGHDT and CDR2 YYEEEE. The DNA of the CDR3 is TGTGCCAGCAGCTTGCTACTAGAGGGAGTAGAGACCCAGTACTTC. The encoded protein is CASSLLLEGVETQYF.

CDR3 nucleotides: TGTGCCAGCAGCTTATCCAGGGCTGGCTATGGCTACACCTTC. This gives the protein CASSLSRAGYGYTF. V is TRBV11-2 and J is TRBJ1-2; possible D gene TRBD1, 5 bases. V was shortened by 2 bases and J by 4 bases, with 11 bases between the two germline ends. This CDR3 region has 14 residues. The germline V gene has CDR1 SGHAT and CDR2 FQNNGV.

This clonotype was detected only a few times. The chain links TRBV20-1 to TRBJ1-6, with D maybe TRBD1 (5 bases). The CDR3 runs 17 residues. Trimming removed 2 bases from V and 0 bases from J, with 14 bases in between. Germline assignment: CDR1 DFQATT and CDR2 SNEGSKA (reference sequence). The CDR3 spells CSARPPGPSSYNSPLHF. In DNA form, the CDR3 reads TGCAGTGCTAGACCCCCAGGGCCGAGCTCCTATAATTCACCCCTCCACTTT.

This clonotype was seen just once. The chain recombines TRBV29-1 with TRBJ2-3; weak D call: TRBD1 (6 bases). CDR1 SQVTM and CDR2 ANQGSEA come from the germline V gene. The ends were cut back, 2 bases at V and 0 bases at J, with 15 bases in the middle. This CDR3 has 16 amino acids. CDR3 loop: CSVESGTPTSTDTQYF. The DNA for the CDR3 is TGCAGCGTTGAATCTGGGACACCCACTAGCACAGATACGCAGTATTTT.

This clonotype was recorded a few times. This sequence joins TRBV2 and TRBJ2-5; D might be TRBD1 (6 bases). CDR1 is SNHLY and CDR2 is FYNNEI in the germline V gene. The CDR3 consists of 13 residues. V lost 6 bases, J lost 1 base, and 9 bases lay in between. The CDR3 protein is CASRRDTQETQYF. The CDR3 region has the DNA TGTGCCAGCAGAAGGGACACCCAAGAGACCCAGTACTTC.

V usage is TRBV19 and J usage is TRBJ1-2, with D hard to call. Germline V gene sequence: CDR1 LNHDA, CDR2 SQIVND (reference sequence). There are 11 residues in the CDR3. V was pared by 9 bases and J by 5 bases, with 10 bases between. DNA of the CDR3: TGTGCCAGAGAGGGCCTTTATGGCTACACCTTC. It specifies CAREGLYGYTF. The whole variable domain, filled in from reference TRBV19 and TRBJ1-2, reads DGGITQSPKYLFRKEGQNVTLSCEQNLNHDAMYWYRQDPGQGLRLIYYSQIVNDFQKGDIAEGYSVSREKKESFPLTVTSAQKNPTAFYLCAREGLYGYTFGSGTRLTVV.

This sequence joins TRBV27 and TRBJ2-6; 7 positions match TRBD2. Trimming at V came to 4 bases and at J to 2 bases, leaving 11 bases not matched to a gene. CDR3 length equals 18 residues. CDR1 is MNHEY and CDR2 is SMNVEV in the germline V gene (reference sequence). The CDR3 coding sequence is TGTGCCAGCAGTTCTTGGGGGGGAACTCTACCTGGGGCCAACGTCCTGACTTTC. It encodes CASSSWGGTLPGANVLTF.